The 11 T cell receptor beta chains presented below share a single source sample, sequenced in a study of CD8 T cell repertoires and HIV-1 epitope variants. These receptors are not linked to any known antigen. TCRdb's table, derived via immunoSEQ multiplex PCR, lists solely in-frame clones and lacks some. The table includes about 4,500 clones, 55% to 70% detected once. The sequencing sample was made of cultured CD8+ T cells derived from PBMCs. These receptors were taken from a male donor with HIV.

The gene calls are TRBV27 and TRBJ1-1; perhaps TRBD1 as D (5 bases). V was trimmed by 2 bases and J by 6 bases, leaving 7 bases between them. This CDR3 comprises 12 residues. CDR1 and CDR2 (germline): MNHEY, SMNVEV (reference sequence). The CDR3 reads CASSLGGAEAFF. The CDR3 nucleotides read TGTGCCAGCAGTTTAGGGGGGGCTGAAGCTTTCTTT.

The chain carries TRBV30 and TRBJ2-2; D tentatively fits TRBD1 or TRBD2 (5 bases each). This CDR3 is 14 amino acids long. Per germline, CDR1 GTSNPN and CDR2 SVGIG (reference sequence). Between the trimmed V and J ends, which lost 0 bases and 3 bases, there was a span of 8 bases. CDR3: CAWSVLGDTGELFF. CDR3 bases: TGTGCCTGGAGTGTATTGGGGGACACCGGGGAGCTGTTTTTT.

The chain uses TRBV7-9 and TRBJ1-5, with 9 bases lining up with TRBD1. The J segment lost 2 bases and the V segment lost 5 bases, leaving 4 bases of the junction unmatched. The CDR3 is 15 residues long. Germline-derived CDR1 and CDR2 are SEHNR and FQNEAQ (reference sequence). Here the CDR3 DNA reads TGTGCCAGCAGCCCACAGGGGGCTGGCAATCAGCCCCAGCATTTT. It specifies CASSPQGAGNQPQHF.

This clone occurred a few times. The V call is TRBV7-9, the J call TRBJ2-7, with 11 bases identical to TRBD2. The CDR3 has 14 amino acids. Germline CDR1 SEHNR, CDR2 FQNEAQ (reference sequence). V lost 5 bases and J lost 3; bases outside the gene matches: 3. The CDR3 bases are TGTGCCAGCAGCCCGACTAGCGGGATCTACGAGCAGTACTTC. The encoded protein is CASSPTSGIYEQYF.

The chain joins TRBV2 to TRBJ1-4; a weak D match, TRBD1 (5 bases). This CDR3 is 14 amino acids long. Trimming took off 4 bases at V and 4 bases at J, with 10 bases between the two ends. CDR1 SNHLY and CDR2 FYNNEI come from the germline V gene. CDR3 region: CASSVGRGNEKLFF. The DNA of the CDR3 is TGTGCCAGCAGTGTGGGGAGGGGTAATGAAAAACTGTTTTTT. Complete variable domain (other parts from reference TRBV2 and TRBJ1-4): EPEVTQTPSHQVTQMGQEVILRCVPISNHLYFYWYRQILGQKVEFLVSFYNNEISEKSEIFDDQFSVERPDGSNFTLKIRSTKLEDSAMYFCASSVGRGNEKLFFGSGTQLSVL.

The chain uses TRBV5-1 and TRBJ2-2; D possibly corresponds to TRBD1 (6 bases). V was clipped by 4 bases and J by 9 bases, with 13 bases between them. The CDR3 loop spans 13 amino acids. Germline V lookup: CDR1 SGHRS, CDR2 YFSETQ. In DNA form, the CDR3 reads TGCGCCAGCAGCCTAGGGGGAGCCCGGGAGCTGTTTTTT. This sequence encodes CASSLGGARELFF.

The CDR3 DNA is TGCGCCAGCAGTGAGTCCTGGGTCGGCACCGGGGAGCTGTTTTTT. This translates into CASSESWVGTGELFF. The chain combines TRBV10-2 with TRBJ2-2; D is unclear. Germline CDR1 and CDR2: WSHSY and SAAADI. V was clipped by 0 bases and J by 4 bases, with 9 bases between them. CDR3 length: 15 amino acids.

The V gene is TRBV9, the J gene TRBJ2-3; the D call may be TRBD1 or TRBD2 (6 bases each). V was cut by 7 bases and J by 4 bases, with 22 bases left in between. Germline lookup yields CDR1 SGDLS and CDR2 YYNGEE. The CDR3 covers 16 residues. CDR3 loop: CASGDTALGGPDTQYF. The DNA of the CDR3 is TGTGCCAGCGGCGATACCGCTCTAGGGGGGCCAGATACGCAGTATTTT.

This clone was counted between two and nine times. J is TRBJ1-1 and V is TRBV7-9; 10 bases fit TRBD1. CDR1 and CDR2 from the germline V gene are SEHNR and FQNEAQ (reference sequence). Trimming removed 5 bases from V and 7 bases from J; junction bases left unmatched: 10. The CDR3 totals 15 residues. The CDR3, as DNA: TGTGCCAGCAGCCAATCGACAGGGGGCGGCTATGAAGCTTTCTTT. As protein: CASSQSTGGGYEAFF.

V is TRBV6-6 and J is TRBJ1-2; D not certain. The length of the CDR3 is 13 residues. V was pared by 2 bases and J by 6 bases, with 10 bases between. Germline loops: CDR1 MNHNY, CDR2 SVGAGI (reference sequence). This chain's CDR3 is CASSYVATDGYTF. In DNA, the CDR3 is TGTGCCAGCAGTTACGTGGCGACGGATGGCTACACCTTC.

This clone was detected a few times. The rearrangement links TRBV28 to TRBJ2-1; tentative D call: TRBD1 (6 bases). The V gene lost 7 bases and the J gene lost 0 bases, with 13 bases spanning the gap. The CDR3 runs to 15 residues. Germline loops: CDR1 MDHEN, CDR2 SYDVKM. The CDR3 DNA reads TGTGCCAGCACCCGCGCCAGGGGCTCCTACAATGAGCAGTTCTTC. Its protein is CASTRARGSYNEQFF.